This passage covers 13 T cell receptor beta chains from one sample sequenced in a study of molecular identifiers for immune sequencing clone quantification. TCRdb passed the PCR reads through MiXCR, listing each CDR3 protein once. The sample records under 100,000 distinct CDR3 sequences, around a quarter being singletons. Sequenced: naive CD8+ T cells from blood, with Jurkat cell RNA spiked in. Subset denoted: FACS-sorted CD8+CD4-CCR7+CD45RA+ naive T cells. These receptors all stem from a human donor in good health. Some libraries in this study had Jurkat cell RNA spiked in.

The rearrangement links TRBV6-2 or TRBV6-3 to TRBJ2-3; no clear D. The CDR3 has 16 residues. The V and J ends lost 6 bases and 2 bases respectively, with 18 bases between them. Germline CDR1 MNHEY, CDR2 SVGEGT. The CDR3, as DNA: TGTGCCAGCAGCTCCCCCGCCCGGCCCTACACAGATACGCAGTATTTT. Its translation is CASSSPARPYTDTQYF.

CDR3 sequence reads: CASSSQGPPLHF. The CDR3 DNA follows: TGTGCCAGCAGCTCCCAGGGTCCACCCCTCCACTTT. J is TRBJ1-6 and V is TRBV13; a weak D match, TRBD1 (5 bases). The germline V gene encodes CDR1 PRHDT and CDR2 FYEKMQ (reference sequence). This CDR3 is built from 12 residues. Trimming shortened V by 4 bases and J by 11 bases, and 9 bases separated the two germline ends.

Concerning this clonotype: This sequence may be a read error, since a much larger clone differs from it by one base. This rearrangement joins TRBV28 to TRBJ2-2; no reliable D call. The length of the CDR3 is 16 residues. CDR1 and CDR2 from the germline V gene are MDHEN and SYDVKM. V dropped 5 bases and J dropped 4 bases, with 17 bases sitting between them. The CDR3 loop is CASSPPTAQPTGELFF. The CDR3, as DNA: TGTGCCAGCAGTCCACCCACGGCCCAACCCACCGGGGAGCTGTTTTTT.

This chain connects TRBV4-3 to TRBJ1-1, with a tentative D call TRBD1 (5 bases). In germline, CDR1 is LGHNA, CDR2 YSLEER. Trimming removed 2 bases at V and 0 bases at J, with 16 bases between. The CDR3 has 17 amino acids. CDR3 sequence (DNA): TGCGCCAGCAGCCAACTTCCCAGGGAAATAGTGAACACTGAAGCTTTCTTT. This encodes CASSQLPREIVNTEAFF.

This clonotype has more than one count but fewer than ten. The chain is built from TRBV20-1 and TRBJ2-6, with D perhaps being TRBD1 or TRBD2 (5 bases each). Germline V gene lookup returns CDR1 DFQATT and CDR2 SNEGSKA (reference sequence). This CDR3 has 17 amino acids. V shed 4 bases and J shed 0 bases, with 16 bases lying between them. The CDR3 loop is CSANDRGGRSGANVLTF. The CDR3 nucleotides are TGCAGTGCTAACGATCGGGGCGGCCGCTCTGGGGCCAACGTCCTGACTTTC.

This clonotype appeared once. The CDR3 DNA reads TGTGCCAGCAGCTGGGCGCCCAAGGGCGGAGATGATCAAGAGACCCAGTACTTC. Protein: CASSWAPKGGDDQETQYF. The chain recombines TRBV11-2 with TRBJ2-5; D is unclear. Trimming cost V 4 bases and J 2 bases, with 23 bases left between them. The length of the CDR3 is 18 residues. In germline, CDR1 is SGHAT, CDR2 FQNNGV. The variable domain in full, completed from reference TRBV11-2 and TRBJ2-5, reads EAGVAQSPRYKIIEKRQSVAFWCNPISGHATLYWYQQILGQGPKLLIQFQNNGVVDDSQLPKDRFSAERLKGVDSTLKIQPAKLEDSAVYLCASSWAPKGGDDQETQYFGPGTRLLVL.

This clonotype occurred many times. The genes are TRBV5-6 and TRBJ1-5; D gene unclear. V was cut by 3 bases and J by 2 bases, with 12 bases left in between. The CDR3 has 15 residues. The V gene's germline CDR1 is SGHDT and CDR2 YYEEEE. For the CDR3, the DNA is TGTGCCAGCAGCTCCGCCACAAGCGGCAATCAGCCCCAGCATTTT. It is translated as CASSSATSGNQPQHF.

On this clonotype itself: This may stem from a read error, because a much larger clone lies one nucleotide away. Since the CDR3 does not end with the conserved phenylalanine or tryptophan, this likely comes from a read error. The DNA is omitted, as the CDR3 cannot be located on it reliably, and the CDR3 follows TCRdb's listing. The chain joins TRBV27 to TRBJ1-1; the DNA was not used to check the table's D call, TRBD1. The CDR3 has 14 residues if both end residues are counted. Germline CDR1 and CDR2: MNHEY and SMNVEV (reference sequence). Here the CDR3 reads CASSSTNIQGKTFL.

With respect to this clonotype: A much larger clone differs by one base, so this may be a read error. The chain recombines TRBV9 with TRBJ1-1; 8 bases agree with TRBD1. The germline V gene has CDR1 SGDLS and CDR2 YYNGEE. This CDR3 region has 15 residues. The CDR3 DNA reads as TGTGCCAGCAGCGTAGAGGGGGACAGGAACACTGAAGCTTCCTTT. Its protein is CASSVEGDRNTEASF.

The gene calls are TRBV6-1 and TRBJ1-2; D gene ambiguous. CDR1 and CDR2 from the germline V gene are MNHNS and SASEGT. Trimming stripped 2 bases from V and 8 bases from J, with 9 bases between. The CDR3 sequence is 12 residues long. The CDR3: CASSERAGGYTF. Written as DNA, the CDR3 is TGTGCCAGCAGTGAAAGGGCGGGAGGCTACACCTTC.

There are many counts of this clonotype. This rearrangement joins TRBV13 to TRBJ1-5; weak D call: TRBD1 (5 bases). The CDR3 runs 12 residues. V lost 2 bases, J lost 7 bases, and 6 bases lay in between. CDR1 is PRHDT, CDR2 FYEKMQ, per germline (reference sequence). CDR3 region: CASSLSGQPQHF. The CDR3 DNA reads TGTGCCAGCAGCTTATCAGGGCAGCCCCAGCATTTT.

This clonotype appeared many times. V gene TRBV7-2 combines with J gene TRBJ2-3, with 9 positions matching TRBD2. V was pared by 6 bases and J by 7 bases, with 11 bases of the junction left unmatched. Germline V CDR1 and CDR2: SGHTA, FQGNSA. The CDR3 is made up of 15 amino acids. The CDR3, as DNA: TGTGCCAGCAGGGAAAGCGGGGGGACGCTAAATACGCAGTATTTT. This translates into CASRESGGTLNTQYF.

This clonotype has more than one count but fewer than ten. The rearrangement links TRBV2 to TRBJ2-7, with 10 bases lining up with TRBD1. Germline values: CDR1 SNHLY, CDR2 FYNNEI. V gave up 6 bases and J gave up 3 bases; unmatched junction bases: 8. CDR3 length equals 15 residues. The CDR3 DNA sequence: TGTGCCAGCAGCACCGGACAGGGGGTGTTCTACGAGCAGTACTTC. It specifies CASSTGQGVFYEQYF.